This T cell receptor beta chain is from a study of blood T cell repertoires in COVID-19 (TCRdb year 2020). About the study as a whole: Samples from collaborators originated in the United States, Italy and Spain and spanned both the acute and convalescent phases of COVID-19. A de-identified subject ID, COVID-19 status, age in years and sex were almost always included in the sample metadata. Where HLA class I and class II types were available, the types were taken from metadata supplied by the sample provider, not from assay-based typing. Samples were obtained from the ongoing ImmuneRACE study (first 160 participants) and from about 1,300 subjects provided by 6 global collaborators. The dataset comprised deeply sampled blood TCRbeta repertoires from subjects exposed to, actively infected with, or recovered from COVID-19. The material from the prospective study consisted of cDNA or gDNA derived from T cells, B-cell-depleted T cells, or PBMCs. A freely available public database, intended as a resource for researchers studying the immune response to SARS-CoV-2, is where the repertoires were released.

What the study reported, not specific to this receptor: The amount of clinical and demographic metadata varied by source and participant and was provided uncurated.

The immunoSEQ Assay, a bias-controlled multiplex PCR, was used to amplify TCRbeta CDR3 regions from genomic DNA. The paper's data handling went like this. The number of nucleated cells in each sample was estimated from the amplification of reference gene primers within the assay. Sequence reads were collapsed and filtered to measure the absolute abundance of every unique TCRbeta CDR3 rearrangement. Productive Simpson clonality was computed per sample as the square root of Simpson's diversity index over productive rearrangements. Held by TCRdb, this immuneACCESS table contains in-frame sequences only and omits some clones. Under half of the omission traces to an unresolved V gene where checked; the cause of the rest is unknown. D and trimming come from the DNA, and the V and J calls and clone size come from that table. In this sample the table shows roughly 310,000 clones, 85% to 90% of which occur a single time. The top ten clones comprise about 3.9% of the sample.

Measured from the cysteine to the phenylalanine, the CDR3 is 17 residues long. CDR3 DNA is the only sequence kept; it has 51 bases, read in frame from the first base. CDR1 and CDR2 are read off the germline V gene as SGDLS and YYNGEE. A distance of 15 bases separates the germline ends of V and J, which lose 2 bases and 0 bases respectively. Notes on this clone: There is no known antigen for this receptor. Qualities for individual bases were not recorded, and no much larger clone is one base off.

Whole blood was collected in K2EDTA tubes by collaborating institutions according to the institutions' own protocols. For TCRbeta analysis, collaborator samples were shipped as frozen whole blood, as isolated PBMCs, or as DNA extracted from either sample type. The chain employs TRBV9 and TRBJ2-1, with TRBD2 as a weak D call on 5 bases. Sequenced material: peripheral blood. The receptor's source is a woman aged 50 to 60 with active or convalescent COVID-19. The CDR3 here reads CASSVGEGLSSYNEQFF. The DNA is as follows: TGTGCCAGCAGCGTCGGTGAGGGTTTGAGCTCCTACAATGAGCAGTTCTTC.